This T cell receptor beta chain originates from a study of T cells after yellow fever vaccination. Study results and limitations: Across the CD4 and CD8 compartments, a small share of clonotypes was present in both. Re-detected after boosting: most primary clones, more than 95% of CD4 and about 89% of CD8.

This clonotype was counted many times. No antigen is known for it. MiXCR, run by TCRdb on the 5' RACE reads, gives a single entry per CDR3 protein. The profile shows about 230,000 distinct CDR3 sequences, approximately 6.7% of them singletons. Per the germline V gene, CDR1 is MNHEY and CDR2 is SMNVEV (reference sequence). After removal of 5 bases from V and 1 base from J, the junction contained 13 bases not matched to a gene. The CDR3 sequence is 18 residues long. The chain is built from TRBV27 and TRBJ2-1; 8 bases fit TRBD2. This TCR was sampled from a man younger than 40 who received the YFV17D yellow fever vaccine. This material consisted of CD4+ T cells sorted from PBMCs, taken on the day of the yellow fever booster vaccination. For the CDR3, the DNA is TGTGCCAGCAGTAACAACCCCCCACTAGCGGATTCCTACAATGAGCAGTTCTTC. Translation: CASSNNPPLADSYNEQFF.